This TCR beta chain was identified in a study of identical twins. TCRdb processed the 5' RACE reads anew with MiXCR; each CDR3 protein has one entry. The sample includes over 600,000 distinct CDR3 sequences, around 20% of them seen just once. Per the germline V gene, CDR1 is SGHTA and CDR2 is FQGNSA. The V and J ends lost 6 bases and 2 bases, in that order; junction bases with no gene match: 8. The CDR3 totals 15 residues. In addition, the sample was reused for a study of T cells expressing NK-cell markers. This second study says: For several experiments, T cell sorting was restricted to the alpha-beta TCR population by means of an anti-gamma-delta TCR antibody. NKG2C+ dominant clonotype frequencies in about six donors were about 1.0-7.0% of CD8+ T cells. In a few donors, dominant clonotypes made up about 25-60.1% of CD3+CD56-NKG2C+ cells. HCMV specificity of the expanded NKG2C+ T cell clones was not established.

This receptor was obtained from a woman aged 18-29 years in good health. J is TRBJ2-3 and V is TRBV7-2; 7 nucleotides line up with TRBD2. The sample taken for sequencing was PBMCs. CDR3 nucleotides: TGTGCCAGCAGTCGCGGGAGTTGGGCCACAGATACGCAGTATTTT. Protein sequence: CASSRGSWATDTQYF.